This T cell receptor (beta chain) was observed in a study of T-cell reconstitution after alpha-beta-depleted transplantation in children. Trimming cost V 3 bases and J 6 bases; bases outside gene matches: 14. Germline CDR1 reads SQVTM; CDR2 reads ANQGSEA. The length of the CDR3 is 16 residues. The TCRbeta library was prepared with unique molecular identifiers. TCRdb reprocessed the PCR reads with MiXCR, giving one entry per CDR3 protein. This sample yields about 580,000 distinct CDR3 sequences, of which roughly 23% are seen a single time; about 14% belongs to the top ten. This clonotype has only a few counts. What it binds is unknown. Broader study findings: Reports say that about two months after transplant, the alpha-beta T cells came out of several hundred graft clones that had expanded.

The V call is TRBV29-1, the J call TRBJ2-3, with 8 bases lining up with TRBD2. Sequences were derived from PBMCs, mostly from graft donor cells, sampled 360 days after TCRalphabeta/CD19-depleted stem cell transplant. This clonotype was sampled from a boy in the first two years of life who had a stem cell transplant for acute myeloid leukemia, so the T cells may come from the graft donor. The CDR3 sequence is CSVDKRGTSRGDTQYF. CDR3 nucleotide sequence: TGCAGCGTTGATAAACGGGGGACTAGTCGAGGGGATACGCAGTATTTT.